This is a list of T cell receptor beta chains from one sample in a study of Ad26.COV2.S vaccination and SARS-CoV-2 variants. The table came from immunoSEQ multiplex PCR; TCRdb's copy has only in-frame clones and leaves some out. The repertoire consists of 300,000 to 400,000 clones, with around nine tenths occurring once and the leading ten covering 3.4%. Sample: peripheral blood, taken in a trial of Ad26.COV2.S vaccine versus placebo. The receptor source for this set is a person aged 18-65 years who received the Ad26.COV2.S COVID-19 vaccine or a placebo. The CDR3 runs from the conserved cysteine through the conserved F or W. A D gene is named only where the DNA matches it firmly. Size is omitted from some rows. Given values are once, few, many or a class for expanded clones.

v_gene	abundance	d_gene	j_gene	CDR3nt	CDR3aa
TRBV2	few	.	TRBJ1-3	TGTGCCACCCTAGTCGTAGGAGGGAACCTCAACTCTGGAAACACCATATATTTT	CATLVVGGNLNSGNTIYF
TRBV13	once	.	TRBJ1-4	TGTGCCAGCAGCGCAAGGACAGTATTGAATGAAAAACTGTTTTTT	CASSARTVLNEKLFF
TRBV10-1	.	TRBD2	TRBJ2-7	TGCGCCAGCACCCTCCGGGAGGGCTACGAGCAGTACTTC	CASTLREGYEQYF
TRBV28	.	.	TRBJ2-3	TGTGCCAGCAGCTTGGGGTGGGAGGATCATACGCAGTATTTT	CASSLGWEDHTQYF
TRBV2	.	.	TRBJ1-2	TGTGCCAGCAGTGAGGGGGCGGCACAAAACTATGGCTACACCTTC	CASSEGAAQNYGYTF
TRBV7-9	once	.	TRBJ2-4	TGTGCCAGCAGCTCCCCCCAGGGTACTTGGCAAAACATTCAGTACTTC	CASSSPQGTWQNIQYF
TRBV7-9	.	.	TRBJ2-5	TGTGCCAGCAGCGGACCGGGACTAGAGACCCAGTACTTC	CASSGPGLETQYF
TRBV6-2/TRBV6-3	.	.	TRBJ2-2	TGTGCCAGCAGTTACCCCAGTTGGGCCGGGGAGCTGTTTTTT	CASSYPSWAGELFF
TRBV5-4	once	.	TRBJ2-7	TGTGCCAGCAGCGTACAAACAGGGCCGGCAGGAGAGCAGTACTTC	CASSVQTGPAGEQYF
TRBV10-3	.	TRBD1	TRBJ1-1	TGTGCCATCAGGGGGACAGGGGTTATAACTTTCTTT	CAIRGTGVITFF
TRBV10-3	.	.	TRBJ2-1	TGTGCCATCAGTGATCCTCTCTTCCCCTACAATGAGCAGTTCTTC	CAISDPLFPYNEQFF
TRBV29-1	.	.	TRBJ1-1	TGCAGCGTTGATAGGCCTGGGCTTGGTACTGAAGCTTTCTTT	CSVDRPGLGTEAFF
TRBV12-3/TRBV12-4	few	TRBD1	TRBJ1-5	TGTGCCAGCAGAGGGACAGAACAGCCCCAGCATTTT	CASRGTEQPQHF
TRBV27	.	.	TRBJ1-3	TGTGCCAGCAGTTTACACTACTCTGGAAACACCATATATTTT	CASSLHYSGNTIYF
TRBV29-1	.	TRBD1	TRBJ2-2	TGCAGCGCCGGAGGGACAGGGGACACCGGGGAGCTGTTTTTT	CSAGGTGDTGELFF
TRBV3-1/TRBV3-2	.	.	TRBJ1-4	TGTGCCAGCAGCCCCCGTCCGGTGGGGGGGTCAACTAATGAAAAACTGTTTTTT	CASSPRPVGGSTNEKLFF
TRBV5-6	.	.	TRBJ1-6	TGTGCCAGCAGCTTGGAGGCGCTGAGTAATTCACCCCTCCACTTT	CASSLEALSNSPLHF
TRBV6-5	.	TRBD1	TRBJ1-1	TGTGCCAGCAGACCTCGACAGGGGGCGGAAGCTTTCTTT	CASRPRQGAEAFF
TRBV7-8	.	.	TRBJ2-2	TGTGCTACATTAGAAATGCCAGGGAAAATCGGGGAGCTGTTTTTT	CATLEMPGKIGELFF
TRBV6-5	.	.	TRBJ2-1	TGTGCCAGCAGTCAGGAGAGCTCCTACAATGAGCAGTTCTTC	CASSQESSYNEQFF
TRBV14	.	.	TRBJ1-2	TGTGCCAGCAGCCAGCTTGGGCCGCTCTATGGCTACACCTTC	CASSQLGPLYGYTF
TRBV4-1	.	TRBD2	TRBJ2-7	TGCGCCAGCAGCCATAGCGGGGGGGCGGGTTACGAGCAGTACTTC	CASSHSGGAGYEQYF
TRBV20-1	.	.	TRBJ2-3	TGCAGTGCTAGTTCCCCGGGGGAAGATACGCAGTATTTT	CSASSPGEDTQYF
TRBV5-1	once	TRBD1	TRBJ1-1	TGCGCCAGCAGCCTAGGGACAGGGGGGAAGAACACTGAAGCTTTCTTT	CASSLGTGGKNTEAFF
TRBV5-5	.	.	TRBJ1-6	TGTGCCAGCAGCTTGGACTGGGTTTCACCCCTCCACTTT	CASSLDWVSPLHF
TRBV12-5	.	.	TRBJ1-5	TGTGCTAGTGGTTTGGGGCAGGATAGCAATCAGCCCCAGCATTTT	CASGLGQDSNQPQHF
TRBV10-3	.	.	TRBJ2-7	TGTGCCATCACCCCCTACGAGCAGTACTTC	CAITPYEQYF
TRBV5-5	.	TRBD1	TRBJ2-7	TGTGCCAGCAGTCATCCTCGACAGGGTGGCATTTCCTACGAGCAGTACTTC	CASSHPRQGGISYEQYF
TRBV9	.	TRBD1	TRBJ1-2	TGTGCCAGCAGCGAATCACAGGGGTTTGGCTACACCTTC	CASSESQGFGYTF
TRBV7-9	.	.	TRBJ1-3	TGTGCCAGCAGCTCCTGGGCTGGGAGGGCGAGCTCTGGAAACACCATATATTTT	CASSSWAGRASSGNTIYF
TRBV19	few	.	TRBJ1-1	TGTGCCAGTAGTATAGGGGTGAACACTGAAGCTTTCTTT	CASSIGVNTEAFF
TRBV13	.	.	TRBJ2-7	TGTGCCAGCAGCTTAGAGGGAGGGGGCAACGAGCAGTACTTC	CASSLEGGGNEQYF
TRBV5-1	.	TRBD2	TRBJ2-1	TGCGCCAGCAGCCCGGGAGGGACAAAGGGCTCTGGTGAGCAGTTCTTC	CASSPGGTKGSGEQFF
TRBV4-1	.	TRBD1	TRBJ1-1	TGCGCCAGCAGCCTTACAGGGGTGACTGAAGCTTTCTTT	CASSLTGVTEAFF
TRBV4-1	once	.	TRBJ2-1	TGCGCCAGCAGCCGCTCCCGGAGTGGGTACAATGAGCAGTTCTTC	CASSRSRSGYNEQFF
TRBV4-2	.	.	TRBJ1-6	TGTGCCAGCAGCCAAGATATAGATAATTCACCCCTCCACTTT	CASSQDIDNSPLHF
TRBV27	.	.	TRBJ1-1	TGTGCCAGCAGTTTAATCGGGGGAATTGTGAACACTGAAGCTTTCTTT	CASSLIGGIVNTEAFF
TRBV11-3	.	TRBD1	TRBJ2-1	TGTGCCAGCAGCTCCAATCCGGGACAGTCGGGCCTCTCTAACTACAATGAGCAGTTCTTC	CASSSNPGQSGLSNYNEQFF
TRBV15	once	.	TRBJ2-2	TGTGCCACCAGCCGCACAGGGACCGCCGGGGAGCTGTTTTTT	CATSRTGTAGELFF
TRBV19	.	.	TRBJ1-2	TGTGCCAGTAGATCGCCAGGTCTCTATGGCTACACCTTC	CASRSPGLYGYTF
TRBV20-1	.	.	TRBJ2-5	TGCAGTGCTATCTCGGAAGAGACCCAGTACTTC	CSAISEETQYF